These 16 T cell receptor beta chains were all obtained from the same sample, sequenced in a study of CD8 T cells in Susac syndrome. Random hexamers were used to reverse transcribe an amount of roughly 0.5 to 1 ug RNA. TCRdb re-derived calls from the immunoSEQ multiplex PCR reads in MiXCR, one entry per CDR3 protein. Of hundreds of thousands of distinct CDR3 sequences detected, around 84% appear once; the ten largest clones hold about 0.11%. The specimen was CD8+ T cells from PBMCs. These receptors were collected from a human donor with multiple sclerosis.

The V gene is TRBV28, the J gene TRBJ2-3; D possibly corresponds to TRBD2 (5 bases). V was trimmed by 3 bases and J by 4 bases, leaving 11 bases between them. The germline V gene has CDR1 MDHEN and CDR2 SYDVKM. The CDR3 runs 14 residues. The CDR3 protein is CASSFQRFADTQYF. In nucleotides, the CDR3 is TGTGCCAGCAGTTTCCAGCGGTTCGCAGATACGCAGTATTTT.

V and J are TRBV2 and TRBJ2-7, with D possibly TRBD2 on 7 matching bases. Trimming removed 10 bases at V and 6 bases at J, with 19 bases between. The CDR3 has 13 residues. In germline, CDR1 is SNHLY, CDR2 FYNNEI. The CDR3 region has the DNA TGTGCCACCGTGGGGGGGCGTACCGCCGAGCAGTACTTC. Protein: CATVGGRTAEQYF.

The chain employs TRBV27 and TRBJ2-5; 8 positions match TRBD2. The V gene's germline CDR1 is MNHEY and CDR2 SMNVEV (reference sequence). V shed 0 bases, J shed 5 bases, and the junction held 5 bases outside the gene matches. The CDR3 consists of 15 residues. CDR3 protein: CASSLSIGGVETQYF. The CDR3 region has the DNA TGTGCCAGCAGTTTATCAATCGGGGGGGTTGAGACCCAGTACTTC.

This chain links TRBV9 with TRBJ2-1; 11 bases agree with TRBD2. The length of the CDR3 is 15 residues. Looked up from germline, CDR1 is SGDLS and CDR2 is YYNGEE. Losses at the gene ends were 3 bases for V and 9 bases for J; bases not matched to a gene: 8. DNA of the CDR3: TGTGCCAGCAGCGAAAGACTAGCGGGATTGGGTGAGCAGTTCTTC. Amino acid sequence: CASSERLAGLGEQFF.

V usage is TRBV4-1 and J usage is TRBJ2-7; possibly TRBD1 for D (6 bases). CDR1 MGHRA and CDR2 YSYEKL come from the germline V gene. This CDR3 contains 16 residues. Trimming shortened V by 4 bases and J by 5 bases, and 21 bases separated the two germline ends. The CDR3 DNA reads as TGCGCCAGCAGCCCCCGAGGGGGACCGAGAGTAGACGAGCAGTACTTC. The encoded protein is CASSPRGGPRVDEQYF.

The chain carries TRBV29-1 and TRBJ1-2; maybe TRBD1 (5 bases). V dropped 7 bases and J dropped 3 bases, with 18 bases sitting between them. CDR1 and CDR2 (germline): SQVTM, ANQGSEA. The CDR3 loop spans 14 amino acids. CDR3 DNA: TGCAGCGCTCACGACATCCAGGGAGACTATGGCTACACCTTC. Its protein is CSAHDIQGDYGYTF. The entire variable domain, with the rest obtained from reference TRBV29-1 and TRBJ1-2, is as follows: SAVISQKPSRDICQRGTSLTIQCQVDSQVTMMFWYRQQPGQSLTLIATANQGSEATYESGFVIDKFPISRPNLTFSTLTVSNMSPEDSSIYLCSAHDIQGDYGYTFGSGTRLTVV.

V is TRBV7-9 and J is TRBJ2-1; 8 bases are shared with TRBD2. CDR3 length equals 17 residues. CDR1 SEHNR and CDR2 FQNEAQ come from the germline V gene (reference sequence). The V and J ends lost 4 bases and 1 base, in that order; junction bases with no gene match: 9. As DNA, the CDR3 is TGTGCCAGCAGCTCTCAAAGCGGGAGAGGTTCCTACAATGAGCAGTTCTTC. This encodes CASSSQSGRGSYNEQFF.

This clonotype was seen more than once but under ten times. The chain couples TRBV19 to TRBJ1-2; D perhaps matches TRBD1 (5 bases). The V end lost 5 bases, the J end lost 4 bases, and 23 bases lay between the germline ends. The CDR3 is 17 amino acids. CDR1 and CDR2 (germline): LNHDA, SQIVND (reference sequence). CDR3 residues: CASSPRSRSGTVYGYTF. DNA for the CDR3: TGTGCCAGTAGTCCCCGATCCCGAAGCGGGACGGTCTATGGCTACACCTTC.

This clonotype has a handful of counts. This chain uses TRBV6-1 with TRBJ1-2; D is undetermined. The CDR3 covers 13 residues. V was pared by 6 bases and J by 3 bases, with 11 bases between. The germline gives CDR1 MNHNS, CDR2 SASEGT. CDR3 region: CASSRRTDYGYTF. In DNA, the CDR3 is TGTGCCAGCAGCCGTCGGACGGACTATGGCTACACCTTC.

DNA for the CDR3: TGTGCCAGCAGTAGGGGACACCCTAACTATGGCTACACCTTC. Its protein product is CASSRGHPNYGYTF. The chain joins TRBV27 to TRBJ1-2; D is possibly TRBD1 (6 bases). There are 14 residues in the CDR3. The germline V and J ends were trimmed by 5 bases and 0 bases, with 10 bases remaining between them. Germline V gene sequence: CDR1 MNHEY, CDR2 SMNVEV (reference sequence).

The chain couples TRBV2 to TRBJ1-3, with 7 bases aligning to TRBD1. This CDR3 has 17 residues. J was trimmed by 6 bases and V by 0 bases; bases with no gene match: 11. Germline-derived CDR1 and CDR2 are SNHLY and FYNNEI. CDR3 residues: CASSEAIGTAAENTIYF. DNA for the CDR3: TGTGCCAGCAGTGAAGCCATAGGGACAGCAGCAGAAAACACCATATATTTT.

This rearrangement joins TRBV28 to TRBJ2-2, with D possibly being TRBD1 (6 bases). The CDR3 has 19 residues. CDR1 and CDR2 (germline): MDHEN, SYDVKM. With 3 bases removed from V and 0 bases from J, the gap between germline ends came to 20 bases. CDR3 DNA: TGTGCCAGCAGTTTTGGGGGCCTACTCCCAGCGGCGAACACCGGGGAGCTGTTTTTT. Residues: CASSFGGLLPAANTGELFF.

V is TRBV27 and J is TRBJ2-1; D is perhaps TRBD2 (6 bases). Germline-derived CDR1 and CDR2 are MNHEY and SMNVEV (reference sequence). V was clipped by 3 bases and J by 6 bases, with 12 bases between them. The CDR3 has 14 amino acids. The CDR3 bases are TGTGCCAGCAGTTTCCTTACTAGCACCAATGAGCAGTTCTTC. Amino acids: CASSFLTSTNEQFF.

J is TRBJ2-7 and V is TRBV12-3 or TRBV12-4; 10 bases map to TRBD1. The CDR3 covers 14 residues. The V and J ends lost 3 bases and 4 bases, in that order; junction bases with no gene match: 3. DNA for the CDR3: TGTGCCAGCAGTTTCGGGACAGGGGTTTACGAGCAGTACTTC. Translating gives CASSFGTGVYEQYF.

The J gene is TRBJ2-7, the V gene TRBV7-9; D remains unclear. The CDR3 covers 14 residues. Germline CDR1 reads SEHNR; CDR2 reads FQNEAQ (reference sequence). With 5 bases removed from V and 0 bases from J, the gap between germline ends came to 11 bases. DNA for the CDR3: TGTGCCAGCAGCCCCTCCGAGAGCTCCTACGAGCAGTACTTC. It codes for CASSPSESSYEQYF.

To note about this clonotype: A junction boundary mismatches the germline segment, possibly from a read error. The chain links TRBV19 to TRBJ2-2; 7 bases align to TRBD2. The CDR3 is 17 residues long. Looked up from germline, CDR1 is LNHDA and CDR2 is SQIVND (reference sequence). The CDR3 region is CASSPTLAEGNTGELFF. CDR3 sequence (DNA): TGTGCCAGTAGTCCTACCCTAGCGGAGGGGAACACCGGGGAGCTTTTTTTT. The variable domain in full, with the rest retrieved from reference TRBV19 and TRBJ2-2, is DGGITQSPKYLFRKEGQNVTLSCEQNLNHDAMYWYRQDPGQGLRLIYYSQIVNDFQKGDIAEGYSVSREKKESFPLTVTSAQKNPTAFYLCASSPTLAEGNTGELFFGEGSRLTVL.